The T cell receptor (beta chain) under discussion was sequenced for a study of long-term antiretroviral therapy in people with HIV. Germline V gene data show CDR1 as MDHEN and CDR2 as SYDVKM. Trimming shortened V by 4 bases and J by 3 bases, and 20 bases separated the two germline ends. The CDR3 is 17 amino acids. There are a few counts of this clone. This was the immunoSEQ v3.0 assay at survey level. Measured with immunoSEQ multiplex PCR; TCRdb has only the in-frame clones, and not every one. In the table there are tens of thousands of clones, around 79% of which are singletons. This sequence was found in a man aged 18 to 29 with HIV. This material consisted of unsorted PBMCs, taken 1.9 years after starting antiretroviral therapy. The chain links TRBV28 to TRBJ2-3; maybe TRBD2 (6 bases). The CDR3 DNA follows: TGTGCCAGCAGTTCGCCCTTCGGACTACAGAATACAGATACGCAGTATTTT. Amino acid sequence: CASSSPFGLQNTDTQYF.